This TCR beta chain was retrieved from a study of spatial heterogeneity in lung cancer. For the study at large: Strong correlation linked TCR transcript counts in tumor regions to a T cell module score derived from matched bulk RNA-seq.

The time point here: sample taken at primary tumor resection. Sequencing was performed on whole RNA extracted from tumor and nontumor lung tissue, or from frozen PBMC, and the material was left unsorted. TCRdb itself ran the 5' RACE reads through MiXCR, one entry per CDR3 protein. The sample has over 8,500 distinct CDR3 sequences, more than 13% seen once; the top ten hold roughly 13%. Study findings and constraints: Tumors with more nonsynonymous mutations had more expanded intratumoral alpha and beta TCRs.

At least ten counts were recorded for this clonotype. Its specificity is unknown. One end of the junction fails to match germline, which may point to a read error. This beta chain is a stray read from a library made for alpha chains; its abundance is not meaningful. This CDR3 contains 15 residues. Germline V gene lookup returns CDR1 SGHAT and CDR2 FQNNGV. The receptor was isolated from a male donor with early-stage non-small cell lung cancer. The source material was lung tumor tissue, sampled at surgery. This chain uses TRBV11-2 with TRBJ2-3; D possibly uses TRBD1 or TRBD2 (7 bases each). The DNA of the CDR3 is TGTGTCAGCTCAGGGGGGGTAAGGAGCACAGATACGCAGTATTTT. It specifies CVSSGGVRSTDTQYF.